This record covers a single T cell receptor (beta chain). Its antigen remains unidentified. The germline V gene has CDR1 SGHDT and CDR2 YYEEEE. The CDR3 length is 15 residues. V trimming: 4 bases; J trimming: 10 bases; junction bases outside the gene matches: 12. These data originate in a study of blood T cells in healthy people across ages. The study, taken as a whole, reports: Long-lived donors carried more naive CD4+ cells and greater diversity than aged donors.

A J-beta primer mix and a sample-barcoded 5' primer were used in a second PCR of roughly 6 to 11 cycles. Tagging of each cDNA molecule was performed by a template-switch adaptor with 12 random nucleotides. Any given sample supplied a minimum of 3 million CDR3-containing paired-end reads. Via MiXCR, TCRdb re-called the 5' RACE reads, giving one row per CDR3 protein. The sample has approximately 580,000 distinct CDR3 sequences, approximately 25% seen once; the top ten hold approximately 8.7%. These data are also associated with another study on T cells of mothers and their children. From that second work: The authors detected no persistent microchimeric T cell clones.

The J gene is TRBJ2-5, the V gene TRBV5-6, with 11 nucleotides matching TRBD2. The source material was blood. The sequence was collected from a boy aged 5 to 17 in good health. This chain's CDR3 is CASSASLAGVRDQYF. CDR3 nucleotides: TGTGCCAGCAGCGCCTCACTAGCGGGAGTTAGAGACCAGTACTTC.